This T cell receptor (beta chain) appears in the sequencing data of a study of blood T cells in healthy people across ages. Deletions cut 5 bases from V and 3 bases from J, with 10 bases between. This CDR3 spans 14 amino acids. Germline CDR1 reads SGHNT; CDR2 reads YENEEA. Combining a sample-barcoded 5' primer with a J-beta primer mix, a second PCR ran for roughly 7 to 12 cycles. Each CDR3 protein gets one entry after TCRdb re-called the 5' RACE reads with MiXCR. The table includes about a million distinct CDR3 sequences, roughly 47% detected once. A minimum of 7 million PBMCs was isolated per sample.

Source material: blood. The V gene is TRBV11-3, the J gene TRBJ2-2; D unresolved. The receptor was isolated from an older woman in good health. The CDR3 loop is CASSPHTYTGELFF. CDR3 coding DNA: TGTGCCAGCAGCCCACACACCTACACCGGGGAGCTGTTTTTT.